Sequencing of this T cell receptor beta chain was carried out in a study of T cells in Graves' hyperthyroidism and ophthalmopathy. Regarding the study as a whole: Peripheral blood also featured most of the thyroid clonotypes expanded above 0.001. From stable hyperthyroidism, ophthalmopathy was separated by a 13 V-J model. Ophthalmopathy prediction by the model preceded onset by a median approximately 6.1 months.

CDR1 and CDR2 from the germline V gene are SNHLY and FYNNEI. Germline trimming cut 1 base from V and 5 bases from J; bases unmatched to any gene: 1. This CDR3 comprises 13 residues. Amplification yielded TCR beta CDR3 regions, with RNA transcripts as the source. The TCR CDR3 was amplified in a first-round RT-PCR using the HTBI primer set. TCRdb redid the calling of the multiplex PCR reads with MiXCR, one entry per CDR3 protein. The sample lists over 350,000 distinct CDR3 sequences, roughly 20% occurring once. PBMCs came from 7.5 to 10 ml fresh peripheral blood. In the case of this clonotype: Its cognate antigen is unknown.

Sequences were obtained from blood. The clonotype comes from a young man with Graves' ophthalmopathy. The chain employs TRBV2 and TRBJ2-5; 7 bases match TRBD2. CDR3 nucleotide sequence: TGTGCCAGCAGTGAAGTGGGGGGGGAGACCCAGTACTTC. Translating it yields CASSEVGGETQYF.